The 32 T cell receptor beta chains presented below share a single source sample, sequenced in a study of shared clonotypes between healthy human individuals. Assay used: immunoSEQ multiplex PCR; TCRdb lists only in-frame clones, some missing. The data show 110,000 or so clones, with 65% to 75% seen just once and roughly 24% held by the top ten. The sample comprised memory CD8+ T cells sorted from blood. Sample subset: CD45RO+ cells pooled with CCR7-negative TemRA cells. Receptor source: a woman aged 30 to 39 in good health.

The chain combines TRBV7-9 with TRBJ1-2; tentatively, D is TRBD1 (6 bases). The CDR3 sequence is 16 residues long. CDR1 and CDR2 from the germline V gene are SEHNR and FQNEAQ (reference sequence). V dropped 0 bases and J dropped 9 bases, with 20 bases sitting between them. CDR3 residues: CASSLARPRTAFSYTF. CDR3 nucleotides: TGTGCCAGCAGCTTAGCTCGCCCGAGGACAGCCTTTAGCTACACCTTC.

This clone has a count of ten or more. V gene TRBV5-4 combines with J gene TRBJ2-7, with 8 bases that match TRBD2. The CDR3 covers 16 residues. V gave up 4 bases and J gave up 5 bases; unmatched junction bases: 14. Germline lookup yields CDR1 SGHNT and CDR2 YYREEE (reference sequence). CDR3 nucleotides: TGTGCCAGCAGCCACGAAAGCGGGAGAGGGGGTGACGAGCAGTACTTC. This sequence encodes CASSHESGRGGDEQYF.

The genes are TRBV28 and TRBJ1-5, with D hard to call. CDR1 and CDR2 from the germline V gene are MDHEN and SYDVKM. The CDR3 contains 15 residues. Trimming cost V 3 bases and J 0 bases, with 9 bases left between them. The DNA of the CDR3 is TGTGCCAGCAGTTTCGAGGGAATTAGCAATCAGCCCCAGCATTTT. Its protein is CASSFEGISNQPQHF.

The chain is built from TRBV28 and TRBJ2-7, with D hard to call. The CDR3 loop spans 12 amino acids. CDR1 is MDHEN, CDR2 SYDVKM, per germline. Trimming took 4 bases from V and 3 from J, leaving 7 bases between them. CDR3 sequence (DNA): TGTGCCAGCAGTTACCACGGCTACGAGCAGTACTTC. Its protein product is CASSYHGYEQYF.

This clone was counted many times. The rearrangement links TRBV5-6 to TRBJ2-6, with D unresolved. The CDR3 has 15 residues. Looked up from germline, CDR1 is SGHDT and CDR2 is YYEEEE. V lost 1 base, J lost 0 bases, and 5 bases lay in between. The CDR3 bases are TGTGCCAGCAGCTTGTCGTCCTCTGGGGCCAACGTCCTGACTTTC. Translated, it gives CASSLSSSGANVLTF.

The CDR3 DNA sequence: TGCGCCAGCAGCCACCTTCCTGGGACTTCAACCTTCTACGAGCAGTACTTC. Translation gives CASSHLPGTSTFYEQYF. The chain combines TRBV4-1 with TRBJ2-5; D may be TRBD2 (6 bases). The assigned J gene may be wrong: the sequence end matches TRBJ2-7 better. From germline, CDR1 is MGHRA and CDR2 YSYEKL. This CDR3 has 17 residues.

V and J are TRBV19 and TRBJ2-3; TRBD2 matches 9 bases. Germline loops: CDR1 LNHDA, CDR2 SQIVND (reference sequence). V trimming: 7 bases; J trimming: 6 bases; junction bases outside the gene matches: 11. There are 15 residues in the CDR3. The CDR3 loop reads CASKGIAGEMDTQYF. The CDR3 DNA is TGTGCCAGTAAGGGTATAGCGGGAGAAATGGATACGCAGTATTTT.

This chain joins TRBV7-7 and TRBJ2-7; TRBD1 agrees at 12 bases. J lost 6 bases, V lost 5 bases, and 5 bases had no gene match. The CDR3 covers 14 residues. Germline CDR1 is SSHAT and CDR2 is FNYEAQ (reference sequence). CDR3 in amino acids: CASSPGTGGSEQYF. The CDR3 region has the DNA TGTGCCAGCAGCCCCGGGACAGGGGGCTCCGAGCAGTACTTC.

V and J are TRBV7-9 and TRBJ1-1; tentative D call: TRBD1 (5 bases). V gave up 6 bases and J gave up 10 bases, with 12 bases separating them. This CDR3 is built from 11 residues. Germline V gene sequence: CDR1 SEHNR, CDR2 FQNEAQ (reference sequence). The CDR3 region has the DNA TGTGCCAGCAGTACCAGGGTGCGAGCTTTCTTT. Residues: CASSTRVRAFF.

The chain employs TRBV2 and TRBJ1-5; TRBD1 agrees at 8 bases. This CDR3 contains 13 residues. From germline, CDR1 is SNHLY and CDR2 FYNNEI. Germline trimming cut 6 bases from V and 7 bases from J; bases unmatched to any gene: 5. The CDR3 bases are TGTGCCAGCAGGGCAGGGGGCTGGCAGCCCCAGCATTTT. Its protein product is CASRAGGWQPQHF.

V and J are TRBV5-1 and TRBJ2-7; 9 bases are shared with TRBD1. With V trimmed by 3 bases and J by 2 bases, 9 bases remained unmatched. Germline lookup yields CDR1 SGHRS and CDR2 YFSETQ. The CDR3 totals 16 residues. CDR3 residues: CASSWDPGTGTYEQYF. DNA for the CDR3: TGCGCCAGCAGCTGGGACCCCGGGACAGGGACCTACGAGCAGTACTTC.

The J gene is TRBJ1-2, the V gene TRBV9, with D perhaps matching TRBD1 (5 bases). Germline V gives CDR1 SGDLS, CDR2 YYNGEE. V gave up 1 base and J gave up 0 bases, with 10 bases separating them. The CDR3 runs 15 residues. The CDR3 sequence: CASSVRPGTNYGYTF. CDR3 nucleotides: TGTGCCAGCAGCGTAAGGCCAGGGACTAACTATGGCTACACCTTC.

This clone appeared once. This rearrangement joins TRBV6-1 to TRBJ1-5; D is possibly TRBD1 (5 bases). Deletions cut 6 bases from V and 1 base from J, with 13 bases between. Germline-derived CDR1 and CDR2 are MNHNS and SASEGT. The CDR3 extends over 15 amino acids. The CDR3 protein is CASRVQEASNQPQHF. The DNA of the CDR3 is TGTGCCAGCAGAGTACAGGAGGCCAGCAATCAGCCCCAGCATTTT.

The genes are TRBV28 and TRBJ2-7; possible D gene TRBD1, 6 bases. This CDR3 contains 13 residues. V dropped 9 bases and J dropped 1 base, with 13 bases sitting between them. Germline assignment: CDR1 MDHEN and CDR2 SYDVKM. Here the CDR3 DNA reads TGTGCCAGTCGGGACATCATTTCCTACGAGCAGTACTTC. This gives the protein CASRDIISYEQYF.

V is TRBV19 and J is TRBJ2-7; D unresolved. V was trimmed by 5 bases and J by 1 base, leaving 12 bases between them. CDR1 is LNHDA, CDR2 SQIVND, per germline (reference sequence). The CDR3 extends over 14 amino acids. CDR3 in DNA: TGTGCCAGTAGTCCCATTGCAGCGTCCTACGAGCAGTACTTC. Translation: CASSPIAASYEQYF.

The chain carries TRBV9 and TRBJ2-2; 8 bases are a match to TRBD1. V lost 2 bases, J lost 1 base, and 7 bases stayed unmatched. Per the germline V gene, CDR1 is SGDLS and CDR2 is YYNGEE. The CDR3 length is 17 residues. Here the CDR3 DNA reads TGTGCCAGCAGCGTCAAACCGGGACAGGAGAACACCGGGGAGCTGTTTTTT. Translated: CASSVKPGQENTGELFF. Supplemented by reference TRBV9 and TRBJ2-2, the full variable domain reads DSGVTQTPKHLITATGQRVTLRCSPRSGDLSVYWYQQSLDQGLQFLIQYYNGEERAKGNILERFSAQQFPDLHSELNLSSLELGDSALYFCASSVKPGQENTGELFFGEGSRLTVL.

This clone turned up a few times. This chain links TRBV15 with TRBJ1-4; a weak D match, TRBD1 (5 bases). Trimming took 0 bases from V and 7 from J, leaving 12 bases between them. Germline lookup yields CDR1 LNHNV and CDR2 YYDKDF (reference sequence). The CDR3 runs to 15 residues. CDR3 loop: CATSRDRGIGEKLFF. The CDR3 region has the DNA TGTGCCACCAGCAGAGATAGGGGAATCGGTGAAAAACTGTTTTTT. The variable domain in full, completed from reference TRBV15 and TRBJ1-4, reads DAMVIQNPRYQVTQFGKPVTLSCSQTLNHNVMYWYQQKSSQAPKLLFHYYDKDFNNEADTPDNFQSRRPNTSFCFLDIRSPGLGDTAMYLCATSRDRGIGEKLFFGSGTQLSVL.

This clone was observed a handful of times. V usage is TRBV15 and J usage is TRBJ2-6; D unresolved. The CDR3 contains 16 residues. V was clipped by 5 bases and J by 0 bases, with 11 bases between them. CDR1 is LNHNV, CDR2 YYDKDF, per germline (reference sequence). CDR3 protein: CATSVQRGSGANVLTF. Written as DNA, the CDR3 is TGTGCCACCAGCGTACAACGTGGCTCTGGGGCCAACGTCCTGACTTTC.

The CDR3 nucleotides read TGTGCCAGCAGACGCGGACAGGTGAGCAATCAGCCCCAGCATTTT. Its translation is CASRRGQVSNQPQHF. This chain connects TRBV27 to TRBJ1-5, with 7 bases fitting TRBD1. The germline V gene encodes CDR1 MNHEY and CDR2 SMNVEV (reference sequence). The CDR3 has 15 amino acids. The V gene end was trimmed by 6 bases and the J gene end by 1 base; junction bases not matched to a gene: 6.

This chain joins TRBV19 and TRBJ1-5; no firm D call. The V gene lost 3 bases and the J gene lost 6 bases, with 9 bases spanning the gap. The CDR3 covers 13 residues. Per germline, CDR1 LNHDA and CDR2 SQIVND (reference sequence). CDR3 region: CASSIQVTQPQHF. For the CDR3, the DNA is TGTGCCAGTAGTATTCAGGTAACTCAGCCCCAGCATTTT.

This rearrangement joins TRBV7-9 to TRBJ2-5, with unresolved D. The tail of the sequence fits TRBJ2-7 better, so the J call may be wrong. CDR1 is SEHNR, CDR2 FQNEAQ, per germline (reference sequence). This CDR3 spans 13 amino acids. The CDR3 DNA reads as TGTGCCAGCAGCTTAGAATCTAGTGTCGAGCAGTACTTC. It specifies CASSLESSVEQYF.

CDR3: CASSPYGSGSYNEQFF. The CDR3 DNA is TGTGCCAGCAGCCCATACGGCAGCGGGAGCTACAATGAGCAGTTCTTC. The chain links TRBV7-8 to TRBJ2-1, with 8 bases aligning to TRBD2. The CDR3 spans 16 residues. V lost 5 bases, J lost 3 bases, and 9 bases stayed unmatched. Germline CDR1 SGHVS, CDR2 FQNEAQ.

This chain joins TRBV27 and TRBJ2-2; no clear D gene. Germline V gives CDR1 MNHEY, CDR2 SMNVEV (reference sequence). The V gene lost 4 bases and the J gene lost 6 bases, with 9 bases spanning the gap. The CDR3 totals 13 residues. The CDR3 spells CASSSLGSGELFF. CDR3 DNA: TGTGCCAGCAGTTCTTTGGGGTCCGGGGAGCTGTTTTTT.

CDR3 sequence reads: CASSVDLTGTDTQYF. CDR3 nucleotide sequence: TGTGCCAGCAGCGTAGACCTCACTGGCACAGATACGCAGTATTTT. The rearrangement joins TRBV9 to TRBJ2-3, with D unresolved. The CDR3 loop spans 15 amino acids. Trimming took 0 bases from V and 1 from J, leaving 9 bases between them. The germline V gene has CDR1 SGDLS and CDR2 YYNGEE.

The chain couples TRBV11-3 to TRBJ2-7; TRBD1 agrees at 9 bases. The trim removed 8 bases at V and 3 bases at J, leaving 2 bases unmatched. The germline CDR1 and CDR2 sequences are SGHNT and YENEEA. The CDR3 consists of 12 residues. CDR3 region: CASVDRGYEQYF. The CDR3 DNA reads as TGTGCCAGCGTGGACAGGGGCTACGAGCAGTACTTC.

This clone was recorded many times. The chain links TRBV5-4 to TRBJ1-1; no clear D gene. This CDR3 comprises 14 residues. Trimming pared 4 bases from V and 0 bases from J, leaving 10 bases between. From germline, CDR1 is SGHNT and CDR2 YYREEE (reference sequence). The chain's CDR3 is CASSLSSMNTEAFF. The DNA of the CDR3 is TGTGCCAGCAGCCTGTCGTCAATGAACACTGAAGCTTTCTTT. Combining the CDR3 with reference TRBV5-4 and TRBJ1-1 gives the whole variable domain ETGVTQSPTHLIKTRGQQVTLRCSSQSGHNTVSWYQQALGQGPQFIFQYYREEENGRGNFPPRFSGLQFPNYSSELNVNALELDDSALYLCASSLSSMNTEAFFGQGTRLTVV.

CDR3 residues: CASSVNGEENQPQHF. CDR3 bases: TGTGCCAGCAGTGTGAACGGGGAAGAGAATCAGCCCCAGCATTTT. V and J are TRBV6-4 and TRBJ1-5; unclear D gene. V gave up 4 bases and J gave up 4 bases, with 14 bases separating them. CDR3 length: 15 amino acids. CDR1 and CDR2 from the germline V gene are MRHNA and SNTAGT.

V is TRBV7-9 and J is TRBJ2-7, with 10 bases matching TRBD2. Germline CDR1 SEHNR, CDR2 FQNEAQ (reference sequence). J was trimmed by 5 bases and V by 5 bases; bases with no gene match: 9. The CDR3 is 15 residues long. The CDR3 nucleotides are TGTGCCAGCAGCCCCCAGCGGGAGGGCCTGAACGAGCAGTACTTC. It codes for CASSPQREGLNEQYF. The full variable domain, in which reference TRBV7-9 and TRBJ2-7 provide the parts outside the CDR3, is DTGVSQNPRHKITKRGQNVTFRCDPISEHNRLYWYRQTLGQGPEFLTYFQNEAQLEKSRLLSDRFSAERPKGSFSTLEIQRTEQGDSAMYLCASSPQREGLNEQYFGPGTRLTVT.

The chain links TRBV25-1 to TRBJ1-1; the match to TRBD1 covers 9 bases. V shed 10 bases and J 4 bases; nucleotides not matched to a gene: 4. Germline V lookup: CDR1 MGHDK, CDR2 SYGVNS. The CDR3 contains 12 residues. The CDR3 region has the DNA TGTGCCACCACGACAGGGGGCACTGAAGCTTTCTTT. Translated: CATTTGGTEAFF.

In its sample, this clone was seen many times. The chain joins TRBV2 to TRBJ2-5; D is perhaps TRBD1 (5 bases). TRBJ2-7 explains the end of the DNA better; the J call may be wrong. Per germline, CDR1 SNHLY and CDR2 FYNNEI. This CDR3 contains 15 residues. The CDR3 sequence: CASTPPTGAAYEQYF. The CDR3, as DNA: TGTGCCAGCACCCCCCCCACAGGAGCCGCCTACGAGCAGTACTTC.

V and J are TRBV13 and TRBJ2-3; TRBD2 is a possible D gene (6 bases). V gave up 4 bases and J gave up 7 bases, with 15 bases separating them. This CDR3 has 14 residues. Germline V lookup: CDR1 PRHDT, CDR2 FYEKMQ (reference sequence). CDR3 nucleotides: TGTGCCAGCAGCTCCAGCGGGCCCACCAATACGCAGTATTTT. Residues: CASSSSGPTNTQYF. The entire variable domain, with the rest obtained from reference TRBV13 and TRBJ2-3, is as follows: AAGVIQSPRHLIKEKRETATLKCYPIPRHDTVYWYQQGPGQDPQFLISFYEKMQSDKGSIPDRFSAQQFSDYHSELNMSSLELGDSALYFCASSSSGPTNTQYFGPGTRLTVL.

V usage is TRBV4-1 and J usage is TRBJ2-5; 8 nucleotides line up with TRBD2. Matching the DNA end better, TRBJ2-7 makes the J call doubtful. Germline CDR1 and CDR2: MGHRA and YSYEKL. This CDR3 spans 16 amino acids. The CDR3 loop is CASSQDLGGLAYEQYF. The CDR3 DNA reads as TGCGCCAGCAGCCAAGATCTGGGGGGACTAGCCTACGAGCAGTACTTC.